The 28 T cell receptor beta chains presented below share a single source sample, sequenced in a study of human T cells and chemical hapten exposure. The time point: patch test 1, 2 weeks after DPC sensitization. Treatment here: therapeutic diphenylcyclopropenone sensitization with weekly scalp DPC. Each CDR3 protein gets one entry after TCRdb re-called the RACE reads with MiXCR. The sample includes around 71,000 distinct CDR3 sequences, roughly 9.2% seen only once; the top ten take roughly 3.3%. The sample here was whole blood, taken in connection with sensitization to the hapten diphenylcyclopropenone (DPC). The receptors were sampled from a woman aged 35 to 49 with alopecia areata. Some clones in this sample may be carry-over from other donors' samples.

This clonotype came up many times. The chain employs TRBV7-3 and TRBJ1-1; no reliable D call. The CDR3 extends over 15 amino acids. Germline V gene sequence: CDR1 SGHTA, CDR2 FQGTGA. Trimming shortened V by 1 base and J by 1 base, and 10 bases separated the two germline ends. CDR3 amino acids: CASSLKPGGNTEAFF. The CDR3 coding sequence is TGTGCCAGCAGCTTAAAACCAGGAGGGAACACTGAAGCTTTCTTT.

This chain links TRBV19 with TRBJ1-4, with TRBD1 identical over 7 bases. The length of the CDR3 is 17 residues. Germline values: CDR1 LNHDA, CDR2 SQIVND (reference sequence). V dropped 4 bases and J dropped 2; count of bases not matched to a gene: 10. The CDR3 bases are TGTGCCAGTAGTACAAGGACAGGCCGGTGGACTAATGAAAAACTGTTTTTT. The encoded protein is CASSTRTGRWTNEKLFF. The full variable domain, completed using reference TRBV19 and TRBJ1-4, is DGGITQSPKYLFRKEGQNVTLSCEQNLNHDAMYWYRQDPGQGLRLIYYSQIVNDFQKGDIAEGYSVSREKKESFPLTVTSAQKNPTAFYLCASSTRTGRWTNEKLFFGSGTQLSVL.

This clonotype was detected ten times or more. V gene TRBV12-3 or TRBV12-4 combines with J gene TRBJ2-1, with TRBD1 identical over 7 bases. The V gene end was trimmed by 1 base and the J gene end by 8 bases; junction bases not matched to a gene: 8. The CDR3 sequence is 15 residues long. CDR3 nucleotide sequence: TGTGCCAGCAGTTTAGGACAGGGCGATTTCGATGAGCAGTTCTTC. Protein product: CASSLGQGDFDEQFF.

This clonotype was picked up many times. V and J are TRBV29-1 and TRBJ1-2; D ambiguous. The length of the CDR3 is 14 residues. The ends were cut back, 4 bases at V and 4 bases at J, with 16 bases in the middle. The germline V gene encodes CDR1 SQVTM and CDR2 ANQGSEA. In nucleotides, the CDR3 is TGCAGCGTTGTAGGGCACACAGCAGCCTATGGCTACACCTTC. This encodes CSVVGHTAAYGYTF.

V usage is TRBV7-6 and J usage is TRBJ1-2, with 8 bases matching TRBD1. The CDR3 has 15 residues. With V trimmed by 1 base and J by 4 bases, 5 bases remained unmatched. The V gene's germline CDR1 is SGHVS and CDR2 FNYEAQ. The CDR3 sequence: CASSLVAGGGYGYTF. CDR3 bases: TGTGCCAGCAGCTTAGTCGCAGGGGGCGGCTATGGCTACACCTTC. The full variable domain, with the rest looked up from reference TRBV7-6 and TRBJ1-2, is GAGVSQSPRYKVTKRGQDVALRCDPISGHVSLYWYRQALGQGPEFLTYFNYEAQQDKSGLPNDRFSAERPEGSISTLTIQRTEQRDSAMYRCASSLVAGGGYGYTFGSGTRLTVV.

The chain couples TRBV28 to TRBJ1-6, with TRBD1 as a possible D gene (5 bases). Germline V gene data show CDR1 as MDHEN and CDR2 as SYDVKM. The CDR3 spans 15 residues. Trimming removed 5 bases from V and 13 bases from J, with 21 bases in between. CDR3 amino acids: CASSDRDGLAVPLHF. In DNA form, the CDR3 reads TGTGCCAGCAGTGATCGGGACGGACTGGCGGTTCCCCTCCACTTT.

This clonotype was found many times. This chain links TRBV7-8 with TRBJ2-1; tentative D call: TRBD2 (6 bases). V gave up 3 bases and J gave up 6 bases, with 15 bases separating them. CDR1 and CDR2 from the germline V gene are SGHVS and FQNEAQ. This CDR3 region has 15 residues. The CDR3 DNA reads TGTGCCAGCAGCTTTAGCGCGGGGTGGGTCAATGAGCAGTTCTTC. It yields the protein CASSFSAGWVNEQFF.

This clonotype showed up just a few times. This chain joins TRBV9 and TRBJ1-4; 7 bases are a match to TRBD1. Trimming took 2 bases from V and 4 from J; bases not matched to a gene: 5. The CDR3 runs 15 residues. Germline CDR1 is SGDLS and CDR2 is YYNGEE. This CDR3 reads CASSVSGTDNEKLFF. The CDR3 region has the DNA TGTGCCAGCAGCGTGTCCGGGACAGATAATGAAAAACTGTTTTTT. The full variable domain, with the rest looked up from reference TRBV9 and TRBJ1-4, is DSGVTQTPKHLITATGQRVTLRCSPRSGDLSVYWYQQSLDQGLQFLIQYYNGEERAKGNILERFSAQQFPDLHSELNLSSLELGDSALYFCASSVSGTDNEKLFFGSGTQLSVL.

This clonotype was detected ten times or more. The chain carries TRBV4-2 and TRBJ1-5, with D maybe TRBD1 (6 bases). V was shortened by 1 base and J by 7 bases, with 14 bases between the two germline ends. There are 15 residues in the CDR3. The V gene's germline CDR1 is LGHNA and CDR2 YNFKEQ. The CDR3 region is CASSQVVQGQQPQHF. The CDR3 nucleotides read TGTGCCAGCAGCCAAGTAGTACAGGGACAACAGCCCCAGCATTTT.

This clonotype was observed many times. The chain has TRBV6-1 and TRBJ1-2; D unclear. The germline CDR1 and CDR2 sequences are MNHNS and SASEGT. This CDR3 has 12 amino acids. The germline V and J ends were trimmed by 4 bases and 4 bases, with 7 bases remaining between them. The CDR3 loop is CASSVSSYGYTF. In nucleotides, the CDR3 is TGTGCCAGCAGTGTGAGTTCCTATGGCTACACCTTC.

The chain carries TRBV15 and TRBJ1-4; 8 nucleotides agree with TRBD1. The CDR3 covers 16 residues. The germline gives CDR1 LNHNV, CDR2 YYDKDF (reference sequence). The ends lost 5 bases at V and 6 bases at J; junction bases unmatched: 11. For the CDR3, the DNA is TGTGCCACCAGCGGGGGGATGGACAGGGATTATGAAAAACTGTTTTTT. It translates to CATSGGMDRDYEKLFF. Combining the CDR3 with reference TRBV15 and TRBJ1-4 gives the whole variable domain DAMVIQNPRYQVTQFGKPVTLSCSQTLNHNVMYWYQQKSSQAPKLLFHYYDKDFNNEADTPDNFQSRRPNTSFCFLDIRSPGLGDTAMYLCATSGGMDRDYEKLFFGSGTQLSVL.

The CDR3 loop is CASSVAAYGYTF. CDR3 nucleotides: TGTGCCAGCAGCGTAGCTGCTTATGGCTACACCTTC. The chain combines TRBV9 with TRBJ1-2; the D is unclear. The CDR3 covers 12 residues. Germline loops: CDR1 SGDLS, CDR2 YYNGEE. Trimming took 0 bases from V and 5 from J, leaving 5 bases between them.

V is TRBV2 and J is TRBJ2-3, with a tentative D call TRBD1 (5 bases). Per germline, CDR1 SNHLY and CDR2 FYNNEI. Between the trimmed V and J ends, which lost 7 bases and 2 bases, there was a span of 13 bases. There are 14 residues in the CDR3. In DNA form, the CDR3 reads TGTGCCAGCATTAGGGGCAGGGCCACAGATACGCAGTATTTT. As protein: CASIRGRATDTQYF.

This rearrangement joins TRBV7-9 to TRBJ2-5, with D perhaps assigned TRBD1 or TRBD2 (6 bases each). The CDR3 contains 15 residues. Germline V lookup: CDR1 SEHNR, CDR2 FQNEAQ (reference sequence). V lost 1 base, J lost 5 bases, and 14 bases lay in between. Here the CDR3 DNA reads TGTGCCAGCAGCTTAGTAGAGGGGGGCGAGGAGACCCAGTACTTC. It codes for CASSLVEGGEETQYF.

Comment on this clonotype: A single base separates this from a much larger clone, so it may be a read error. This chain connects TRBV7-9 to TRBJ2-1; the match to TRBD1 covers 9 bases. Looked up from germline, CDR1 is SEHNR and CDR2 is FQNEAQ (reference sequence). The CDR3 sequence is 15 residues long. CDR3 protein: CASSERGTGRYEQLF. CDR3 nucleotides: TGTGCCAGCAGTGAACGAGGGACAGGGCGTTACGAGCAGCTCTTC.

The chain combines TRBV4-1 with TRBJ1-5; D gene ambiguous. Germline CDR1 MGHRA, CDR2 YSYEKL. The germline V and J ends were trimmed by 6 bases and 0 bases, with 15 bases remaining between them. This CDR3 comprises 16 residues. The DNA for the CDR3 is TGCGCCAGCAGTCCCTCCAGCCAGACTAGCAATCAGCCCCAGCATTTT. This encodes CASSPSSQTSNQPQHF.

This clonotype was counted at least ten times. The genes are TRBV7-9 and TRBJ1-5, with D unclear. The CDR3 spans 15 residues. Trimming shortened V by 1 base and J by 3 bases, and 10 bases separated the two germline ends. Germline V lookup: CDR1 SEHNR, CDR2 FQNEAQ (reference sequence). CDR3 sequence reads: CASSLGPADNQPQHF. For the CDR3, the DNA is TGTGCCAGCAGCTTAGGCCCGGCAGACAATCAGCCCCAGCATTTT.

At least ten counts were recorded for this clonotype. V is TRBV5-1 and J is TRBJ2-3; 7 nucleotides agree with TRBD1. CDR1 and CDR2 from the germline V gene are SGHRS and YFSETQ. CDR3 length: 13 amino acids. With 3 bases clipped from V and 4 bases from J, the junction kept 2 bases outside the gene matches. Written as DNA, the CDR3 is TGCGCCAGCAGCTCCCAGGGGGCAGATACGCAGTATTTT. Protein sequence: CASSSQGADTQYF.

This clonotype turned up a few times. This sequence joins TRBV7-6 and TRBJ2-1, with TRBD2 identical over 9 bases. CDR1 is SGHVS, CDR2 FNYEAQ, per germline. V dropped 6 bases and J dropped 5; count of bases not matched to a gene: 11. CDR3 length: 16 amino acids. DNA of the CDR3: TGTGCCAGCAGTCTGACCGCTAGCGGGGATAACAATGAGCAGTTCTTC. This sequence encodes CASSLTASGDNNEQFF.

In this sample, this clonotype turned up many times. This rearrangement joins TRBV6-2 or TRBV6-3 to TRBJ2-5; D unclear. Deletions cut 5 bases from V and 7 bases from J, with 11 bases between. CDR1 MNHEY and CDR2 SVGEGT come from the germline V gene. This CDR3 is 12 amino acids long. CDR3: CASSPVRVTQYF. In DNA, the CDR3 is TGTGCCAGCAGTCCAGTTAGAGTGACCCAGTACTTC.

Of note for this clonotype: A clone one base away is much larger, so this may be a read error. The CDR3 sequence is CASSYLNRVNTETFF. In DNA form, the CDR3 reads TGTGCCAGCAGTTACCTTAACAGGGTGAACACTGAAACTTTCTTT. The chain links TRBV6-5 to TRBJ1-1, with D maybe TRBD1 (6 bases). CDR3 length equals 15 residues. Germline V gives CDR1 MNHEY, CDR2 SVGAGI.

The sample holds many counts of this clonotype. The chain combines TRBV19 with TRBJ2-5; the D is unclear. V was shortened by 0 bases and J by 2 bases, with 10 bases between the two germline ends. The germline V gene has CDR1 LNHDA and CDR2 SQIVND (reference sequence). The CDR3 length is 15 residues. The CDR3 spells CASSIDRSFQETQYF. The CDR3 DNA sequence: TGTGCCAGTAGTATAGATCGGTCATTTCAAGAGACCCAGTACTTC.

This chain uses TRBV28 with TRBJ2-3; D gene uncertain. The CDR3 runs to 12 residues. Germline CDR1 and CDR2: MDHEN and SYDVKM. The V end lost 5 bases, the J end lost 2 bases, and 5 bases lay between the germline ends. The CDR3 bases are TGTGCCAGCAGTACACACACAGATACGCAGTATTTT. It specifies CASSTHTDTQYF.

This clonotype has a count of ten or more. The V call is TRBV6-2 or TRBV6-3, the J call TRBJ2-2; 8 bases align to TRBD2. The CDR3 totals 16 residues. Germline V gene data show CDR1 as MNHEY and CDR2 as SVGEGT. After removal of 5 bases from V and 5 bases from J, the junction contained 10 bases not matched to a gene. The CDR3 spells CASSPVGAGGTGELFF. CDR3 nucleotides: TGTGCCAGCAGTCCCGTTGGGGCGGGGGGAACCGGGGAGCTGTTTTTT.

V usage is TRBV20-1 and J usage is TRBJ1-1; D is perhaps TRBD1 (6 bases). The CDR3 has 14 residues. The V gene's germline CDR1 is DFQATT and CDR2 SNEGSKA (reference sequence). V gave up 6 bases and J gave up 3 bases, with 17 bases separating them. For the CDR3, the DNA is TGCAGTGCAAAACCGCCACAGGGTGACACTGAAGCTTTCTTT. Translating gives CSAKPPQGDTEAFF.

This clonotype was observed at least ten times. The CDR3 loop reads CACQGMGTEAFF. The CDR3 bases are TGTGCCTGTCAAGGGATGGGCACTGAAGCTTTCTTT. The rearrangement links TRBV30 to TRBJ1-1; D is unclear. The CDR3 sequence is 12 residues long. Germline CDR1 and CDR2: GTSNPN and SVGIG (reference sequence). Trimming pared 6 bases from V and 4 bases from J, leaving 12 bases between.

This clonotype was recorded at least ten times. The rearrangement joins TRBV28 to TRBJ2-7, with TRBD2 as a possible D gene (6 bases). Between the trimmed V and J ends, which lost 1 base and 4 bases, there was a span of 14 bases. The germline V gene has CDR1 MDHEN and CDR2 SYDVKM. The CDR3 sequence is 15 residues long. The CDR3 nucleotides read TGTGCCAGCAGTTTATATGCGGGACCGCTATACGAGCAGTACTTC. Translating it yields CASSLYAGPLYEQYF.

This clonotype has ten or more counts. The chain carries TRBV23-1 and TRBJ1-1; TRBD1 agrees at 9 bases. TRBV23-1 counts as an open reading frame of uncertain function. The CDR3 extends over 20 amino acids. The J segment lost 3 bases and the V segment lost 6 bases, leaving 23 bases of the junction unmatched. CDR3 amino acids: CASSLVAGTGLSRGYTEAFF. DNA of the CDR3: TGCGCCAGCAGCCTCGTGGCCGGGACAGGGCTCTCGCGGGGATACACTGAAGCTTTCTTT.